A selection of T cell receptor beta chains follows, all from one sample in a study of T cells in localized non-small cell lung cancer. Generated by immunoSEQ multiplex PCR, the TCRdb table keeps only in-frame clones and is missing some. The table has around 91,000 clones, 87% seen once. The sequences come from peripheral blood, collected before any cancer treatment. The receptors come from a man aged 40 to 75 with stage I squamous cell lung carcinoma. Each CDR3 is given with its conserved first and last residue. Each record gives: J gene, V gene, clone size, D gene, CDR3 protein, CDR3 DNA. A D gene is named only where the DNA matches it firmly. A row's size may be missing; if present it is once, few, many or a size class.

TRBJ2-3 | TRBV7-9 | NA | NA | CASSIYRATGSTDTQYF | TGTGCCAGCAGCATATACAGGGCCACGGGTAGCACAGATACGCAGTATTTT
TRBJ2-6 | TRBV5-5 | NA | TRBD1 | CASSPLFGTGGGSGANVLTF | TGTGCCAGCAGCCCATTATTTGGGACAGGAGGAGGGTCTGGGGCCAACGTCCTGACTTTC
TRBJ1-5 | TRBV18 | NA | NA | CASSIEIYQPQHF | TGTGCCAGCTCAATCGAGATTTATCAGCCCCAGCATTTT
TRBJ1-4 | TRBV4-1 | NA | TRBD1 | CASSQDIGTANEKLFF | TGCGCCAGCAGCCAAGATATCGGGACAGCAAATGAAAAACTGTTTTTT
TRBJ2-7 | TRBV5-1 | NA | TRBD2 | CASSGAGGPPNEQYF | TGCGCCAGCTCAGGGGCGGGGGGCCCTCCGAACGAGCAGTACTTC
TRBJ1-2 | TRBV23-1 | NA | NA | CASSDETGSTIRANYGYTF | TGCGCCAGCAGTGACGAAACAGGATCTACGATTCGAGCTAACTATGGCTACACCTTC
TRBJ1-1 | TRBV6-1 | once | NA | CASSAGAKANTEAFF | TGTGCCAGCAGTGCGGGGGCGAAGGCCAACACTGAAGCTTTCTTT
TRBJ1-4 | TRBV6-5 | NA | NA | CASRSGWEKLFF | TGTGCCAGCAGATCTGGATGGGAAAAACTGTTTTTT
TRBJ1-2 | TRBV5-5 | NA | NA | CASSLGIRFGYGYTF | TGTGCCAGCAGCTTGGGTATCCGGTTCGGGTATGGCTACACCTTC
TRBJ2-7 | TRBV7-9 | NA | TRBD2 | CASSLGTSGLREQYF | TGTGCCAGCAGCTTAGGGACTAGCGGGCTCCGCGAGCAGTACTTC
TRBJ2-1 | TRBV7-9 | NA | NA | CASSLKGSSYNEQFF | TGTGCCAGCAGCTTAAAGGGAAGCTCCTACAATGAGCAGTTCTTC
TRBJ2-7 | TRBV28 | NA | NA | CASSWVAGPREQYF | TGTGCCAGCAGCTGGGTGGCGGGCCCTCGCGAGCAGTACTTC
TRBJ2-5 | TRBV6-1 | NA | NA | CASSEGLVGQETQYF | TGTGCCAGCAGTGAAGGGCTAGTAGGGCAAGAGACCCAGTACTTC
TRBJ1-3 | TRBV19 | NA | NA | CASSMVSGKPGNTIYF | TGTGCCAGTAGTATGGTTTCGGGGAAGCCTGGAAACACCATATATTTT
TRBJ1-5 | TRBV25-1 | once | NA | CVSSVRGYGSNQPQHF | TGTGTCAGCAGTGTGAGGGGCTACGGCAGCAATCAGCCCCAGCATTTT
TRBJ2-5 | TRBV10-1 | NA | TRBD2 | CASSAGGLQETQYF | TGCGCCAGCAGTGCGGGGGGTCTACAAGAGACCCAGTACTTC
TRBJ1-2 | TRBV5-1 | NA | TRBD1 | CASSPGTGFANYGYTF | TGCGCCAGCAGCCCCGGGACAGGCTTCGCTAACTATGGCTACACCTTC
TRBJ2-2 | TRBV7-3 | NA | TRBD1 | CASTWSGTGSTGELFF | TGTGCCAGCACCTGGAGCGGGACAGGGAGCACCGGGGAGCTGTTTTTT
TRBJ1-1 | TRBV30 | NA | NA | CAWSVNLAKGTEAFF | TGTGCCTGGAGTGTTAATCTGGCCAAGGGCACTGAAGCTTTCTTT
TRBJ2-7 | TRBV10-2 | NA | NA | CASSVEQAFAQYF | TGCGCCAGCAGTGTTGAGCAAGCCTTCGCGCAGTACTTC
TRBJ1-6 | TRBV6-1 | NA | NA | CASSGLTGGNSPLHF | TGTGCCAGCAGTGGCCTGACCGGAGGTAATTCACCCCTCCACTTT
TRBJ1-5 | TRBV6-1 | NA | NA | CASSEAGYQPQHF | TGTGCCAGCAGTGAAGCGGGTTATCAGCCCCAGCATTTT
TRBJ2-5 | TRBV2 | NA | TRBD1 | CASRRTGQETQYF | TGTGCCAGCAGACGGACAGGCCAAGAGACCCAGTACTTC
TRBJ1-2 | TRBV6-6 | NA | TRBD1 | CASSRDSVNYGYTF | TGTGCCAGCAGCCGGGACAGCGTTAACTATGGCTACACCTTC
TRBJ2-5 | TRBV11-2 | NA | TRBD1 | CASSRGTGGRETQYF | TGTGCCAGCAGCCGCGGGACAGGGGGCCGGGAGACCCAGTACTTC
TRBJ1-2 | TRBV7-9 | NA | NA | CASSQSTLGGYTF | TGTGCCAGCAGCCAAAGTACTTTGGGGGGCTACACCTTC
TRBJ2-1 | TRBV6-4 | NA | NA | CASRPQGVEGNEQFF | TGTGCCAGCAGGCCCCAGGGCGTTGAAGGCAATGAGCAGTTCTTC
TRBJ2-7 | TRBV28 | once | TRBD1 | CASQQGARTYEQYF | TGTGCCTCACAGCAGGGGGCTAGGACCTACGAGCAGTACTTC
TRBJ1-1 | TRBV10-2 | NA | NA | CASRGTGNTEAFF | TGCGCCAGCAGGGGCACAGGGAACACTGAAGCTTTCTTT
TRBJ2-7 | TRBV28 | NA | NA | CASRSSSYEQYF | TGTGCCAGCAGGAGTAGCTCCTACGAGCAGTACTTC
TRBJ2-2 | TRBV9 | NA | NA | CASSVVGGNTGELFF | TGTGCCAGCAGCGTAGTTGGAGGGAACACCGGGGAGCTGTTTTTT
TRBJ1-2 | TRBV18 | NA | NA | CASSEPGRQPLNYGYTF | TGTGCCAGCTCCGAACCCGGGAGACAGCCTCTCAACTATGGCTACACCTTC
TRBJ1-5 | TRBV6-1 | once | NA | CASSELGGQPQHF | TGTGCCAGCAGTGAATTGGGGGGTCAGCCCCAGCATTTT
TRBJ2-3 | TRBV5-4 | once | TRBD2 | CASSSHPSGSTDTQYF | TGTGCCAGCAGCTCCCATCCTAGCGGCAGCACAGATACGCAGTATTTT
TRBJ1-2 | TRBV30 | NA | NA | CAWTRTGGYTF | TGTGCCTGGACTAGGACCGGAGGCTACACCTTC